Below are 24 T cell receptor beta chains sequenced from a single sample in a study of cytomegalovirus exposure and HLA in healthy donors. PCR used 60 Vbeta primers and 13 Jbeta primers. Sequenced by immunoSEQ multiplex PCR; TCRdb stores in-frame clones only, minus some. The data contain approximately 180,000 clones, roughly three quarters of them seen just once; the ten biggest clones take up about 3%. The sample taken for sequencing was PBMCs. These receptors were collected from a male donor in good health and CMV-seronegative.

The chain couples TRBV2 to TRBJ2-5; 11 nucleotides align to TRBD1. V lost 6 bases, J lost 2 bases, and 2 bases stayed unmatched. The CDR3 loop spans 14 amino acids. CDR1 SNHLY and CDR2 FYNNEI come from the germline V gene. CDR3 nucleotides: TGTGCCAGCAGAAGGGACAGGGGGCAAGAGACCCAGTACTTC. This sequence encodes CASRRDRGQETQYF.

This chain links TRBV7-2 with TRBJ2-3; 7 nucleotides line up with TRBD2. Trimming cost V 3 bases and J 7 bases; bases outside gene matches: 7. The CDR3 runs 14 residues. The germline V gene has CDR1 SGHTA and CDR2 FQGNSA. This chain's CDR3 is CASSFSWTSNTQYF. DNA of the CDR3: TGTGCCAGCAGCTTTTCGTGGACTAGTAATACGCAGTATTTT.

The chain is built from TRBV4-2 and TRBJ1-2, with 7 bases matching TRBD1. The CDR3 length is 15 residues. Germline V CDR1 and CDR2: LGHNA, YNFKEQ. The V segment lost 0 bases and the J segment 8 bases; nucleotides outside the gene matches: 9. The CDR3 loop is CASSQDRTGVLGYTF. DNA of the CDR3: TGTGCCAGCAGCCAAGATCGAACAGGGGTCCTGGGCTACACCTTC.

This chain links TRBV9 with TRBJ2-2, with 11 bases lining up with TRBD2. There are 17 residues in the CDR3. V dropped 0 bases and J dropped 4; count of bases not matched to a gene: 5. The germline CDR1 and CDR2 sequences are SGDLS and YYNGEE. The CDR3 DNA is TGTGCCAGCAGCGTAGCGAGACTAGCGGGGTTCACCGGGGAGCTGTTTTTT. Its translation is CASSVARLAGFTGELFF. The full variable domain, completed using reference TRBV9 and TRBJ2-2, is DSGVTQTPKHLITATGQRVTLRCSPRSGDLSVYWYQQSLDQGLQFLIQYYNGEERAKGNILERFSAQQFPDLHSELNLSSLELGDSALYFCASSVARLAGFTGELFFGEGSRLTVL.

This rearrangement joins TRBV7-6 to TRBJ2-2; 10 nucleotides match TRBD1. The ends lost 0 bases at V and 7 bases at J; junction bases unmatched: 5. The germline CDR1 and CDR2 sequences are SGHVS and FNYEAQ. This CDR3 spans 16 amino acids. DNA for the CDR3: TGTGCCAGCAGCTTAGCTGGGACAGGGGTTAGCGGGGAGCTGTTTTTT. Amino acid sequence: CASSLAGTGVSGELFF.

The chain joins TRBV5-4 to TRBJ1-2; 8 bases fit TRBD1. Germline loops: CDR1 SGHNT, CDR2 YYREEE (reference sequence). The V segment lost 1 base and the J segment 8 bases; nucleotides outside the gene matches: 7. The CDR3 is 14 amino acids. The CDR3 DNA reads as TGTGCCAGCAGCTTGAGGCAGGGGGCGGGGGGCTACACCTTC. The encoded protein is CASSLRQGAGGYTF.

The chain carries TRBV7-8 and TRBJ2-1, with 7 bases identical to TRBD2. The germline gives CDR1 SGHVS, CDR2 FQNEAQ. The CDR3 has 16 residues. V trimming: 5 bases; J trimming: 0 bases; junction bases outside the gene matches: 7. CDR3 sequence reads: CASSAQTSRSYNEQFF. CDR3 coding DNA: TGTGCCAGCAGCGCCCAGACTAGCCGCTCCTACAATGAGCAGTTCTTC.

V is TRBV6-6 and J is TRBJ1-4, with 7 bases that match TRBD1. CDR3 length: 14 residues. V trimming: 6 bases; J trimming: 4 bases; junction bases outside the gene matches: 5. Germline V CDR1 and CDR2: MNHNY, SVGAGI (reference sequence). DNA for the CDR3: TGTGCCAGCAGGGAGGGACAGCTTAATGAAAAACTGTTTTTT. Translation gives CASREGQLNEKLFF.

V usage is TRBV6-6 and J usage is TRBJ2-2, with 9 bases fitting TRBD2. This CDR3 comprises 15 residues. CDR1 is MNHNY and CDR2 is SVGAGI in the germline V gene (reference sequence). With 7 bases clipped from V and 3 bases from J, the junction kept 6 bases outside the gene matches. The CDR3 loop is CASIPRGGDTGELFF. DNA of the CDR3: TGTGCCAGCATCCCCCGCGGGGGGGACACCGGGGAGCTGTTTTTT.

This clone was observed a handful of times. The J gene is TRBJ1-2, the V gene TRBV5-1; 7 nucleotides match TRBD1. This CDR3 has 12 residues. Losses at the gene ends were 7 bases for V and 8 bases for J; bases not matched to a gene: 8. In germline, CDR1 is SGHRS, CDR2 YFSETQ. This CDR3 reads CASGGTAGGYTF. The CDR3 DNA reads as TGCGCCAGCGGCGGGACAGCAGGAGGCTACACCTTC.

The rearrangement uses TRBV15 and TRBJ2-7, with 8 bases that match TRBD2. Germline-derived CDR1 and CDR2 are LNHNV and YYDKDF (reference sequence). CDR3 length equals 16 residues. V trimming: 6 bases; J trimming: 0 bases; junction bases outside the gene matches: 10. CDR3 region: CATRGDRAGGSYEQYF. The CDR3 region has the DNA TGTGCCACCAGAGGAGATAGGGCGGGAGGCTCCTACGAGCAGTACTTC.

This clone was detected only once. Here the CDR3 reads CASSFPAGGGTEAFF. The CDR3 DNA reads TGTGCCAGTAGTTTCCCTGCGGGGGGCGGGACTGAAGCTTTCTTT. The chain carries TRBV19 and TRBJ1-1; D may be TRBD1 (6 bases). Deletions cut 5 bases from V and 5 bases from J, with 18 bases between. Germline-derived CDR1 and CDR2 are LNHDA and SQIVND (reference sequence). This CDR3 is 15 amino acids long.

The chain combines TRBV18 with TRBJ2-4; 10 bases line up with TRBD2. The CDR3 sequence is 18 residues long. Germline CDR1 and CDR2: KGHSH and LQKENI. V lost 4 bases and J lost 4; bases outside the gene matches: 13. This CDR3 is CASSLNGLAVSTKNIQYF. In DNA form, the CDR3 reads TGTGCCAGCTCACTCAACGGACTAGCGGTCTCAACTAAAAACATTCAGTACTTC.

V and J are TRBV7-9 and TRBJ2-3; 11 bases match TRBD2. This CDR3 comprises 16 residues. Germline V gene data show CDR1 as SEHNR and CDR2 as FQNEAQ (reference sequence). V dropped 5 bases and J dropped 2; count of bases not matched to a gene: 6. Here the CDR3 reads CASSLRLAGITDTQYF. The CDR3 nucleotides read TGTGCCAGCAGCCTTAGACTAGCGGGAATCACAGATACGCAGTATTTT.

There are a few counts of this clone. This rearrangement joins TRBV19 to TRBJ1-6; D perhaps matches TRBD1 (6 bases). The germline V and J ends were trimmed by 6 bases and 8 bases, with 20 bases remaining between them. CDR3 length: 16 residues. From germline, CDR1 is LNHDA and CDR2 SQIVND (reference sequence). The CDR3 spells CASSFQGQKTHSPLHF. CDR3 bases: TGTGCCAGTAGCTTCCAGGGGCAGAAAACCCATTCACCCCTCCACTTT.

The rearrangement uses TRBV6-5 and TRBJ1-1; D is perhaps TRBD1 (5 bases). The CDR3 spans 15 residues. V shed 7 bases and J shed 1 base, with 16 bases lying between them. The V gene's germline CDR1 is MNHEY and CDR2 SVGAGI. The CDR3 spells CASTLTTAGNTEAFF. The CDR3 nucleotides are TGTGCCAGCACACTAACGACAGCAGGGAACACTGAAGCTTTCTTT.

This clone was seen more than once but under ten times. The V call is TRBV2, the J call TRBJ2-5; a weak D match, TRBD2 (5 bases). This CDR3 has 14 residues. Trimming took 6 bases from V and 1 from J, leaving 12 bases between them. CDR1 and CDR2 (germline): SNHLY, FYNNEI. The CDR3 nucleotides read TGTGCCAGCAGGACAACTCTAGCCCAAGAGACCCAGTACTTC. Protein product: CASRTTLAQETQYF.

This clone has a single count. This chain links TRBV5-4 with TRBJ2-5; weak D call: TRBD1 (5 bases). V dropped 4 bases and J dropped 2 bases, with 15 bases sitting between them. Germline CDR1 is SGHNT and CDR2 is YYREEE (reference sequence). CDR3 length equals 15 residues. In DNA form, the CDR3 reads TGTGCCAGCAGCCTGTTGCAGGGTCATCAAGAGACCCAGTACTTC. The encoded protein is CASSLLQGHQETQYF.

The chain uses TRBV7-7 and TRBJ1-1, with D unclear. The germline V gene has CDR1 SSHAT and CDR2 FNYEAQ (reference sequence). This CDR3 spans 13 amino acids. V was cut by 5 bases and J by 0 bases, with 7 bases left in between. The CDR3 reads CASSASVNTEAFF. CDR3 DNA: TGTGCCAGCAGCGCCTCAGTGAACACTGAAGCTTTCTTT. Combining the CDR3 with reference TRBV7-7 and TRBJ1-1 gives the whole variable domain GAGVSQSPRYKVTKRGQDVTLRCDPISSHATLYWYQQALGQGPEFLTYFNYEAQPDKSGLPSDRFSAERPEGSISTLTIQRTEQRDSAMYRCASSASVNTEAFFGQGTRLTVV.

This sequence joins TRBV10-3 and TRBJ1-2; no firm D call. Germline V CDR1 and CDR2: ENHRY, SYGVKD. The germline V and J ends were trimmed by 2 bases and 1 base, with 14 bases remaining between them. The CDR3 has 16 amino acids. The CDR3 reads CAISETVVRHNYGYTF. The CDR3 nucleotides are TGTGCCATCAGTGAGACTGTTGTCCGACATAACTATGGCTACACCTTC.

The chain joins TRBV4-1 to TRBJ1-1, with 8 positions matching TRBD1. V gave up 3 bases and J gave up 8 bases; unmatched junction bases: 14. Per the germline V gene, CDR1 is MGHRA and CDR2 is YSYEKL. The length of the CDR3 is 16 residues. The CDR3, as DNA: TGCGCCAGCAGCCAGGGACAGGAGCTGCCTATACCCGAAGCTTTCTTT. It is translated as CASSQGQELPIPEAFF.

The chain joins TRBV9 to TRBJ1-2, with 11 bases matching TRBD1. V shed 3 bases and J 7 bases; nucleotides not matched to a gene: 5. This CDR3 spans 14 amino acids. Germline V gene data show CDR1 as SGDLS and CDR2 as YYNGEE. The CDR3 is CASSAGQGALGYTF. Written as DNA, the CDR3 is TGTGCCAGCAGCGCCGGACAGGGGGCGCTTGGCTACACCTTC.

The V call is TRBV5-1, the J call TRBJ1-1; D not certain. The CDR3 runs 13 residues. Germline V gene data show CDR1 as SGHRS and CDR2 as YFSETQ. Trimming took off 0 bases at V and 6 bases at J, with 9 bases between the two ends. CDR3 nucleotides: TGCGCCAGCAGCTTGGTCCCCACTTCTGAAGCTTTCTTT. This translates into CASSLVPTSEAFF. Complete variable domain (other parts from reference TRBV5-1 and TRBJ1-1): KAGVTQTPRYLIKTRGQQVTLSCSPISGHRSVSWYQQTPGQGLQFLFEYFSETQRNKGNFPGRFSGRQFSNSRSEMNVSTLELGDSALYLCASSLVPTSEAFFGQGTRLTVV.

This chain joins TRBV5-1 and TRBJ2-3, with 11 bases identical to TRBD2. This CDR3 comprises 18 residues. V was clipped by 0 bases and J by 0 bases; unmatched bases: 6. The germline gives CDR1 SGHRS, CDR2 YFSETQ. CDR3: CASSLVAGGPPSTDTQYF. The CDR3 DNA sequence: TGCGCCAGCAGCTTGGTAGCGGGGGGGCCCCCTAGCACAGATACGCAGTATTTT.